This T cell receptor (beta chain) was identified during a study of blood T cell repertoires in COVID-19. Looking at the study overall: Samples representing acute and convalescent COVID-19 were sourced from the United States, Italy and Spain. Sources were T cells, B-cell-depleted T cells, or PBMCs; the material itself was cDNA or gDNA.

V dropped 1 base and J dropped 5 bases, with 10 bases sitting between them. The CDR3 sequence is 13 residues long. The germline V gene encodes CDR1 SGHRS and CDR2 YFSETQ. Methods used by the authors: Scientists estimated how many nucleated cells there were by amplifying reference gene primers. Data came from immunoSEQ multiplex PCR; TCRdb stores just in-frame clones and leaves some out. The V and J calls and the clone size are those of that table, but D and trimming were determined from the DNA. The table has some 260,000 clones, more than 60% seen once. The chain recombines TRBV5-1 with TRBJ2-7, with D tentatively TRBD1 (6 bases). This receptor was taken from a woman aged 40 to 49 with active or convalescent COVID-19. Sequenced sample: peripheral blood. The chain's CDR3 is CASSLKGDNEQYF. The CDR3 coding sequence is TGCGCCAGCAGCTTGAAAGGGGACAACGAGCAGTACTTC. Supplemented by reference TRBV5-1 and TRBJ2-7, the full variable domain reads KAGVTQTPRYLIKTRGQQVTLSCSPISGHRSVSWYQQTPGQGLQFLFEYFSETQRNKGNFPGRFSGRQFSNSRSEMNVSTLELGDSALYLCASSLKGDNEQYFGPGTRLTVT.